The source of this T cell receptor (beta chain) is a study of technical replicates of blood from several donors. V was clipped by 6 bases and J by 1 base, with 9 bases between them. The CDR3 contains 13 residues. The germline gives CDR1 MNHNY, CDR2 SVGAGI (reference sequence). TCRdb's copy holds only in-frame clones and misses some; the assay was immunoSEQ multiplex PCR. The top ten clones hold about 4.4% of a sample with 50,000 to 65,000 clones, 80% to 95% of them seen once. This rearrangement joins TRBV6-6 to TRBJ1-1; D unclear. The specimen was PBMCs. The source of this sequence is a human donor in good health. Some clones in this sample may be carry-over from other donors' samples. The CDR3 sequence: CASRSFQNTEAFF. The CDR3 nucleotides are TGTGCCAGCAGGAGTTTCCAGAACACTGAAGCTTTCTTT.